The clone carrying this T cell receptor (beta chain) has only one observation. The length of the CDR3 is 18 residues. Trimming removed 4 bases from V and 0 bases from J; junction bases left unmatched: 11. In germline, CDR1 is LNHDA, CDR2 SQIVND (reference sequence). Only in-frame clones appear in the TCRdb table, and some are missing; sequencing was by immunoSEQ multiplex PCR. Of some 53,000 clones listed, roughly four fifths were seen once; the top ten hold roughly 4%. This sample was included in a study of PD-L1 blockade in urothelial cancer. Study summary: Each patient had 0 to 3 earlier chemotherapy regimens.

Stated time point: pretreatment peripheral blood. The diagnosis in patients was locally advanced or metastatic urothelial carcinoma. The sequencing used PBMCs, collected around atezolizumab (anti-PD-L1) treatment. The rearrangement joins TRBV19 to TRBJ1-5, with 8 bases lining up with TRBD1. The receptor comes from a man aged 70-80 years with urothelial cancer. The CDR3 nucleotides read TGTGCCAGTAGTAGCCGACAGGGGACTACAAATAGCAATCAGCCCCAGCATTTT. This gives the protein CASSSRQGTTNSNQPQHF. Full variable domain (missing parts from reference TRBV19 and TRBJ1-5): DGGITQSPKYLFRKEGQNVTLSCEQNLNHDAMYWYRQDPGQGLRLIYYSQIVNDFQKGDIAEGYSVSREKKESFPLTVTSAQKNPTAFYLCASSSRQGTTNSNQPQHFGDGTRLSIL.